These 19 T cell receptor beta chains came from one sample sequenced in a study of T cell responses to AZD1222 COVID-19 vaccine. TCRdb's copy holds only in-frame clones and misses some; the assay was immunoSEQ multiplex PCR. The sample carries some 120,000 clones, about 85% recorded once. The sample here was peripheral blood, taken on day 0 of AZD1222 vaccination. The receptors stem from an adult in good health.

This clone is a singleton in its sample. The V call is TRBV27, the J call TRBJ2-1; D remains ambiguous. The CDR3 is made up of 13 amino acids. V gave up 4 bases and J gave up 9 bases, with 13 bases separating them. The germline gives CDR1 MNHEY, CDR2 SMNVEV (reference sequence). In DNA form, the CDR3 reads TGTGCCAGCAGTTCCGAAATTGGGCTTGAGCAGTTCTTC. Residues: CASSSEIGLEQFF.

V is TRBV7-9 and J is TRBJ1-4, with 7 nucleotides matching TRBD1. Unmatched junction bases numbered 7, after V lost 7 bases and J lost 8 bases. Germline-derived CDR1 and CDR2 are SEHNR and FQNEAQ (reference sequence). The CDR3 has 13 amino acids. The CDR3: CASKGGAGEKLFF. CDR3 DNA sequence: TGTGCCAGCAAAGGGGGCGCGGGGGAAAAACTGTTTTTT.

V and J are TRBV19 and TRBJ1-1, with D perhaps TRBD1 (6 bases). This CDR3 has 15 residues. Per germline, CDR1 LNHDA and CDR2 SQIVND (reference sequence). V was shortened by 6 bases and J by 5 bases, with 19 bases between the two germline ends. The CDR3 DNA sequence: TGTGCCAGTAGGTCGCCGCCAGGGGTGAGGACTGAAGCTTTCTTT. It codes for CASRSPPGVRTEAFF.

This clone appeared a single time. V is TRBV7-9 and J is TRBJ1-2, with 7 bases fitting TRBD1. This CDR3 region has 13 residues. V lost 4 bases and J lost 2; bases outside the gene matches: 1. CDR1 is SEHNR, CDR2 FQNEAQ, per germline (reference sequence). The CDR3 coding sequence is TGTGCCAGCAGCTCGGGACAGAACTATGGCTACACCTTC. This encodes CASSSGQNYGYTF.

This rearrangement joins TRBV7-2 to TRBJ2-3; no definite D call. CDR1 is SGHTA, CDR2 FQGNSA, per germline. The CDR3 is made up of 14 amino acids. V was cut by 2 bases and J by 5 bases, with 11 bases left in between. The CDR3 is CASSLSDPGDTQYF. The CDR3, as DNA: TGTGCCAGCAGCTTATCGGATCCGGGAGATACGCAGTATTTT.

This clone was picked up a small number of times. Other DNA sequences in the sample encode the same CDR3. V is TRBV6-4 and J is TRBJ1-1; D remains unclear. The germline V gene encodes CDR1 MRHNA and CDR2 SNTAGT. The V and J ends lost 0 bases and 1 base respectively, with 9 bases between them. This CDR3 has 15 residues. CDR3 DNA sequence: TGTGCCAGCAGTGACTCGGCAGGACCGAACACTGAAGCTTTCTTT. Its translation is CASSDSAGPNTEAFF.

The chain is built from TRBV24-1 and TRBJ1-2; 9 bases match TRBD1. With 2 bases clipped from V and 8 bases from J, the junction kept 8 bases outside the gene matches. This CDR3 contains 15 residues. Germline CDR1 KGHDR, CDR2 SFDVKD. CDR3 DNA: TGTGCCACCAGTGATTCCCGACAGGGGGAAGGGGGCTACACCTTC. It yields the protein CATSDSRQGEGGYTF.

The chain uses TRBV19 and TRBJ2-7; no firm D call. CDR1 is LNHDA, CDR2 SQIVND, per germline (reference sequence). This CDR3 comprises 13 residues. V was clipped by 1 base and J by 2 bases, with 6 bases between them. The CDR3 protein is CASSIGPPYEQYF. Here the CDR3 DNA reads TGTGCCAGTAGTATAGGGCCCCCCTACGAGCAGTACTTC. Full variable domain (missing parts from reference TRBV19 and TRBJ2-7): DGGITQSPKYLFRKEGQNVTLSCEQNLNHDAMYWYRQDPGQGLRLIYYSQIVNDFQKGDIAEGYSVSREKKESFPLTVTSAQKNPTAFYLCASSIGPPYEQYFGPGTRLTVT.

V is TRBV5-1 and J is TRBJ2-7; TRBD1 is a possible D gene (5 bases). This CDR3 region has 14 residues. The V end lost 3 bases, the J end lost 6 bases, and 16 bases lay between the germline ends. Germline V gives CDR1 SGHRS, CDR2 YFSETQ. DNA of the CDR3: TGCGCCAGCAGCTGGGGCGGAGTTAGGCTCGAGCAGTACTTC. Amino acids: CASSWGGVRLEQYF. The full variable domain, in which reference TRBV5-1 and TRBJ2-7 provide the parts outside the CDR3, is KAGVTQTPRYLIKTRGQQVTLSCSPISGHRSVSWYQQTPGQGLQFLFEYFSETQRNKGNFPGRFSGRQFSNSRSEMNVSTLELGDSALYLCASSWGGVRLEQYFGPGTRLTVT.

The CDR3 region has the DNA TGTGCCAGCAGCTTATCCCGCTACGAGCAGTACTTC. As protein: CASSLSRYEQYF. The chain joins TRBV11-3 to TRBJ2-7; no definite D call. The CDR3 is 12 amino acids. CDR1 is SGHNT, CDR2 YENEEA, per germline. Trimming removed 2 bases from V and 3 bases from J, with 5 bases in between.

The chain carries TRBV3-1 (or the pseudogene TRBV3-2) and TRBJ2-7; 8 nucleotides align to TRBD1. CDR3 length: 15 amino acids. CDR1 is LGHDT, CDR2 YNNKEL, per germline (reference sequence). After removal of 4 bases from V and 6 bases from J, the junction contained 11 bases not matched to a gene. The CDR3 loop reads CASSPSPGQVSEQYF. CDR3 DNA sequence: TGTGCCAGCAGCCCGTCCCCGGGACAGGTTTCCGAGCAGTACTTC.

The chain is built from TRBV27 and TRBJ2-7; D gene uncertain. The CDR3 is 11 residues long. Per germline, CDR1 MNHEY and CDR2 SMNVEV (reference sequence). The V and J ends lost 6 bases and 2 bases respectively, with 5 bases between them. This chain's CDR3 is CASSQAYEQYF. Written as DNA, the CDR3 is TGTGCCAGCAGCCAGGCCTACGAGCAGTACTTC.

This clone came up a few times. V usage is TRBV4-3 and J usage is TRBJ2-7; D might be TRBD1 (5 bases). With 1 base removed from V and 6 bases from J, the gap between germline ends came to 13 bases. The CDR3 sequence is 14 residues long. Germline values: CDR1 LGHNA, CDR2 YSLEER. CDR3 sequence reads: CASSQGAGSGEQYF. The CDR3 DNA reads TGCGCCAGCAGCCAAGGAGCAGGGTCTGGCGAGCAGTACTTC.

The chain recombines TRBV13 with TRBJ1-5; a possible D gene is TRBD1 (5 bases). Germline V gives CDR1 PRHDT, CDR2 FYEKMQ (reference sequence). The CDR3 covers 13 residues. The V end lost 3 bases, the J end lost 4 bases, and 7 bases lay between the germline ends. The CDR3 loop is CASSFEGNQPQHF. In DNA, the CDR3 is TGTGCCAGCAGCTTTGAGGGGAATCAGCCCCAGCATTTT.

This clone was detected once. This chain connects TRBV4-2 to TRBJ1-4; D ambiguous. The V end was cut by 0 bases, the J end by 5 bases, with 10 bases between. This CDR3 has 15 amino acids. Germline CDR1 LGHNA, CDR2 YNFKEQ. CDR3 sequence: CASSQDGNSNEKLFF. CDR3 in DNA: TGTGCCAGCAGCCAAGACGGGAATTCGAATGAAAAACTGTTTTTT.

The CDR3 loop is CATSDRDRSYEQYF. CDR3 bases: TGTGCCACCAGTGATAGGGACAGGTCCTACGAGCAGTACTTC. The chain uses TRBV24-1 and TRBJ2-7; 8 bases are a match to TRBD1. This CDR3 region has 14 residues. With 3 bases clipped from V and 1 base from J, the junction kept 1 base outside the gene matches. Germline CDR1 KGHDR, CDR2 SFDVKD.

This sequence joins TRBV5-1 and TRBJ2-3; maybe TRBD1 (7 bases). The germline V gene has CDR1 SGHRS and CDR2 YFSETQ. This CDR3 comprises 15 residues. Trimming left V 10 bases short and J 4 bases short, with 22 bases between. The CDR3 loop is CASRGGGVSSDTQYF. CDR3 nucleotides: TGCGCCTCCAGAGGGGGCGGGGTGAGTTCAGATACGCAGTATTTT.

The chain recombines TRBV7-8 with TRBJ1-6, with D unclear. There are 14 residues in the CDR3. Germline assignment: CDR1 SGHVS and CDR2 FQNEAQ. Trimming took 3 bases from V and 7 from J, leaving 10 bases between them. In nucleotides, the CDR3 is TGTGCCAGCAGCTTTGTCGCCGTGAATTCACCCCTCCACTTT. As protein: CASSFVAVNSPLHF.

CDR3 in DNA: TGTGCCAGCAGCGTAGAGGCGGACACCATATATTTT. This encodes CASSVEADTIYF. The rearrangement uses TRBV9 and TRBJ1-3; D gene unclear. Looked up from germline, CDR1 is SGDLS and CDR2 is YYNGEE. Trimming shortened V by 0 bases and J by 8 bases, and 6 bases separated the two germline ends. This CDR3 region has 12 residues. Based on the CDR3 plus reference TRBV9 and TRBJ1-3, the full variable domain is DSGVTQTPKHLITATGQRVTLRCSPRSGDLSVYWYQQSLDQGLQFLIQYYNGEERAKGNILERFSAQQFPDLHSELNLSSLELGDSALYFCASSVEADTIYFGEGSWLTVV.